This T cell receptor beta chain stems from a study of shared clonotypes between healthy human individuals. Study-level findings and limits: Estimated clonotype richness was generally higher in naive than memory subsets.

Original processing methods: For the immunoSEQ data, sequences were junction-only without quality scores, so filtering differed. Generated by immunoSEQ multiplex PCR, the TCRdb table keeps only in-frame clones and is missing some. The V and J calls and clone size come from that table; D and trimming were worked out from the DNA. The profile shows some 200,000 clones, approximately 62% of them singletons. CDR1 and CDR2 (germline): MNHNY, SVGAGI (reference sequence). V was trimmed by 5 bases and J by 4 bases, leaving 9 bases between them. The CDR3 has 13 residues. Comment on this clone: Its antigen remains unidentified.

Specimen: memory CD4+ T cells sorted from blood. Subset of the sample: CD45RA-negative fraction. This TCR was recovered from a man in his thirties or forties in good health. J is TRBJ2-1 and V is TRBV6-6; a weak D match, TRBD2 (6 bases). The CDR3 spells CASSPEGYNEQFF. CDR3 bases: TGTGCCAGCAGTCCGGAGGGATACAATGAGCAGTTCTTC.